This T cell receptor beta chain was recorded in a study of blood T cell repertoires in COVID-19. This CDR3 comprises 11 residues. Germline CDR1 reads DFQATT; CDR2 reads SNEGSKA (reference sequence). V was clipped by 4 bases and J by 9 bases, with 12 bases between them. As processed by the authors: Reference gene primer amplification in the assay estimated nucleated cell counts. The table came from immunoSEQ multiplex PCR; TCRdb's copy has only in-frame clones and leaves some out. The V and J calls and clone size are taken from that table; D and trimming were inferred from the DNA. The sample has some 260,000 clones; approximately 84% are singletons. Participants' reported clinical history set cohort assignment.

This clonotype was obtained from a middle-aged man who had recovered from COVID-19. Sequenced material: PBMCs or T cells enriched from blood (not recorded which). The chain links TRBV20-1 to TRBJ1-1; possible D gene TRBD1, 5 bases. CDR3: CSATWGGQAFF. In nucleotides, the CDR3 is TGCAGTGCTACTTGGGGGGGACAAGCTTTCTTT.